The rows below give T cell receptor beta chains drawn from one sample of a study of PD-L1 blockade in urothelial cancer. Some clones are missing from TCRdb's copy, which holds only in-frame ones; the method was immunoSEQ multiplex PCR. The sample has around 130,000 clones, less than 85% seen once. The input for sequencing was PBMCs, taken around atezolizumab (anti-PD-L1) treatment. These receptors came from a man aged 45-60 years with urothelial cancer. Both conserved end residues are part of each CDR3. A D gene is named only where the DNA matches it firmly. Size values are once, few and many counts, or a class for expanded clones, and some rows have none.

TRBV7-3,TRBD2,once,TRBJ2-3,TGTGCCAGCAGCCGCCGCGGGGGTTACACAGATACGCAGTATTTT,CASSRRGGYTDTQYF
TRBV28,TRBD2,-,TRBJ2-7,TGTGCCAGTATACCGACTAGCGGGAGCTACGAGCAGTACTTC,CASIPTSGSYEQYF
TRBV27,-,once,TRBJ2-1,TGTGCCAGCAGCCCACAGGGATATGAGCAGTTCTTC,CASSPQGYEQFF
TRBV2,-,-,TRBJ2-6,TGTGCCAGCAGTGGGCAGGGTCGGGACGTCCTGACTTTC,CASSGQGRDVLTF
TRBV7-9,TRBD1,-,TRBJ2-6,TGTGCCAGCAGCCCCGGGACAGGGGCGCCTGGGGCCAACGTCCTGACTTTC,CASSPGTGAPGANVLTF
TRBV28,TRBD1,-,TRBJ2-3,TGTGCCAGCAGTTGGACAGGGGGGAGGACAGATACGCAGTATTTT,CASSWTGGRTDTQYF
TRBV18,TRBD1,-,TRBJ2-7,TGTGCCAGCTCACCAATATACGGACAGGCCGGGCGTTACGAGCAGTACTTC,CASSPIYGQAGRYEQYF
TRBV7-2,-,-,TRBJ1-1,TGTGCCAGCAGCTTACAGGGCCCCACTGAAGCTTTCTTT,CASSLQGPTEAFF
TRBV19,TRBD1,-,TRBJ1-1,TGTGCCAGTAGTGCCGACAGGGGTACGAACACTGAAGCTTTCTTT,CASSADRGTNTEAFF
TRBV15,TRBD1,-,TRBJ2-1,TGTGCCACCAGCAGAGGACAGGGGGCCTTCAATGAGCAGTTCTTC,CATSRGQGAFNEQFF